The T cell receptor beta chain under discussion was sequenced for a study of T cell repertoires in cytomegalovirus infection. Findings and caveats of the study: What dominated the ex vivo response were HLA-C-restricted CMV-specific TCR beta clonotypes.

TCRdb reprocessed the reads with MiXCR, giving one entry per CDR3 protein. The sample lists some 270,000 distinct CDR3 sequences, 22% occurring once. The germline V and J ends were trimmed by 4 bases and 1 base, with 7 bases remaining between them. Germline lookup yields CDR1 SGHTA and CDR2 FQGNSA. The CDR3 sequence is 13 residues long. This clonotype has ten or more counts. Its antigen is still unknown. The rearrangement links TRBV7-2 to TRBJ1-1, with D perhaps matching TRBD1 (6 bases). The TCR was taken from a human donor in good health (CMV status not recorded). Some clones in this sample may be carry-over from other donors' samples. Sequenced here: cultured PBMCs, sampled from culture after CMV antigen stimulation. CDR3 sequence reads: CASSSGANTEAFF. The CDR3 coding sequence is TGTGCCAGCAGCTCAGGGGCGAACACTGAAGCTTTCTTT.